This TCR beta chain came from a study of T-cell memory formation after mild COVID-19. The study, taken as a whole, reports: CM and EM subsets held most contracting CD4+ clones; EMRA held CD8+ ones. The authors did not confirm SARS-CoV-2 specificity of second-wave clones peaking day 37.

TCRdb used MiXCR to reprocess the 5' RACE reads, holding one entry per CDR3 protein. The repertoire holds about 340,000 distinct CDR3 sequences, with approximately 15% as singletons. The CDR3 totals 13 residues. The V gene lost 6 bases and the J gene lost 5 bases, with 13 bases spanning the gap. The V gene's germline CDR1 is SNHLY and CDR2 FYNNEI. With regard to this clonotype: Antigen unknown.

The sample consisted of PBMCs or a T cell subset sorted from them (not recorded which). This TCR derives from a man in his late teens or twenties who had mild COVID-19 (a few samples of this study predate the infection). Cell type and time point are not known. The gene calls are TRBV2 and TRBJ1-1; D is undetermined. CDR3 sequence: CASRLGGETEAFF. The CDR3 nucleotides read TGTGCCAGCAGACTAGGAGGAGAAACTGAAGCTTTCTTT.